The next 20 T cell receptor beta chains were all read from a single sample in a study of blood T cell repertoires in COVID-19. Data came from immunoSEQ multiplex PCR; TCRdb stores just in-frame clones and leaves some out. The table records just over 90,000 clones, about 77% of them present only once. The specimen sequenced was peripheral blood. All receptors come from a human donor in a cohort sampled during active COVID-19.

The V call is TRBV3-1 (or the pseudogene TRBV3-2), the J call TRBJ2-3, with 7 bases lining up with TRBD1. J gave up 3 bases and V 4 bases, and 7 bases lay outside the gene matches. The V gene's germline CDR1 is LGHDT and CDR2 YNNKEL (reference sequence). The CDR3 is 15 residues long. In nucleotides, the CDR3 is TGTGCCAGCAGCCGCCAGCGACAGGGAACAGATACGCAGTATTTT. Translation gives CASSRQRQGTDTQYF.

As DNA, the CDR3 is TGTGCCAGCAGCAACTCGACCAGGAACTCTGGAAACACCATATATTTT. It translates to CASSNSTRNSGNTIYF. The V and J genes are TRBV14 and TRBJ1-3, with D hard to call. Trimming removed 5 bases at V and 0 bases at J, with 14 bases between. The V gene's germline CDR1 is SGHDN and CDR2 FVKESK. This CDR3 contains 16 residues.

This rearrangement joins TRBV10-3 to TRBJ1-3; the D gene is possibly TRBD1 (6 bases). The CDR3 consists of 17 residues. V was trimmed by 0 bases and J by 0 bases, leaving 12 bases between them. Per the germline V gene, CDR1 is ENHRY and CDR2 is SYGVKD. The CDR3 sequence is CAISESRGKTSGNTIYF. The DNA of the CDR3 is TGTGCCATCAGTGAGTCGAGGGGGAAGACCTCTGGAAACACCATATATTTT.

The chain recombines TRBV24-1 with TRBJ2-1, with 8 bases matching TRBD1. V shed 7 bases and J 7 bases; nucleotides not matched to a gene: 5. The germline gives CDR1 KGHDR, CDR2 SFDVKD. This CDR3 contains 13 residues. The DNA of the CDR3 is TGTGCCACCAGCGGACAGGGTGGGAATGAGCAGTTCTTC. The encoded protein is CATSGQGGNEQFF.

A note on this clone: The sample contains more than one DNA sequence encoding this CDR3. This rearrangement joins TRBV12-3 or TRBV12-4 to TRBJ2-3; a possible D gene is TRBD1 (6 bases). The CDR3 sequence is 13 residues long. V lost 5 bases and J lost 1, with 7 bases in between. This chain's CDR3 is CASSRQGTDTQYF. CDR3 bases: TGTGCCAGCAGTAGACAGGGCACAGATACGCAGTATTTT.

V and J are TRBV7-9 and TRBJ2-7; D is ambiguous. Germline V gene lookup returns CDR1 SEHNR and CDR2 FQNEAQ (reference sequence). With 5 bases removed from V and 4 bases from J, the gap between germline ends came to 9 bases. The CDR3 is 12 amino acids. CDR3: CASSVDFYEQYF. As DNA, the CDR3 is TGTGCCAGCAGCGTAGACTTTTACGAGCAGTACTTC.

This clone appeared a few times. This rearrangement joins TRBV6-1 to TRBJ2-7; 10 positions agree with TRBD2. V lost 0 bases, J lost 5 bases, and 4 bases stayed unmatched. CDR1 MNHNS and CDR2 SASEGT come from the germline V gene. CDR3 length: 15 amino acids. The CDR3 DNA reads TGTGCCAGCAGTGAAGCTTGGACTAGCGGTCACGAGCAGTACTTC. It translates to CASSEAWTSGHEQYF.

J is TRBJ1-3 and V is TRBV25-1; D is possibly TRBD1 (6 bases). Trimming took 5 bases from V and 4 from J, leaving 12 bases between them. Germline V gene sequence: CDR1 MGHDK, CDR2 SYGVNS. This CDR3 is built from 14 residues. The CDR3 sequence: CASSTQGRGNTIYF. The CDR3 region has the DNA TGTGCCAGCAGTACACAGGGTCGGGGAAACACCATATATTTT.

V and J are TRBV2 and TRBJ2-2; TRBD2 matches 9 bases. The V gene's germline CDR1 is SNHLY and CDR2 FYNNEI. The CDR3 runs 16 residues. V lost 6 bases, J lost 4 bases, and 9 bases stayed unmatched. The CDR3 sequence: CASSATAGGSTGELFF. As DNA, the CDR3 is TGTGCCAGCAGCGCGACAGCGGGGGGATCCACCGGGGAGCTGTTTTTT.

The genes are TRBV19 and TRBJ2-6; 7 bases line up with TRBD2. Losses at the gene ends were 3 bases for V and 0 bases for J; bases not matched to a gene: 2. The CDR3 covers 16 residues. Germline CDR1 LNHDA, CDR2 SQIVND (reference sequence). The CDR3 coding sequence is TGTGCCAGTAGTATCACGGGGGGCTCTGGGGCCAACGTCCTGACTTTC. It translates to CASSITGGSGANVLTF. Full variable domain (remainder filled in from reference TRBV19 and TRBJ2-6): DGGITQSPKYLFRKEGQNVTLSCEQNLNHDAMYWYRQDPGQGLRLIYYSQIVNDFQKGDIAEGYSVSREKKESFPLTVTSAQKNPTAFYLCASSITGGSGANVLTFGAGSRLTVL.

The chain uses TRBV18 and TRBJ2-2; a possible D gene is TRBD1 (5 bases). The CDR3 sequence is 15 residues long. The germline V gene encodes CDR1 KGHSH and CDR2 LQKENI. The V end lost 1 base, the J end lost 2 bases, and 8 bases lay between the germline ends. The CDR3 coding sequence is TGTGCCAGCTCACCACGCGACAGTAACACCGGGGAGCTGTTTTTT. It translates to CASSPRDSNTGELFF. The whole variable domain, filled in from reference TRBV18 and TRBJ2-2, reads NAGVMQNPRHLVRRRGQEARLRCSPMKGHSHVYWYRQLPEEGLKFMVYLQKENIIDESGMPKERFSAEFPKEGPSILRIQQVVRGDSAAYFCASSPRDSNTGELFFGEGSRLTVL.

The genes are TRBV5-1 and TRBJ2-5, with a tentative D call TRBD2 (6 bases). CDR1 is SGHRS, CDR2 YFSETQ, per germline. The CDR3 contains 14 residues. V dropped 3 bases and J dropped 1 base, with 10 bases sitting between them. CDR3 coding DNA: TGCGCCAGCAGCTGGCGGGACTTCCAAGAGACCCAGTACTTC. It translates to CASSWRDFQETQYF.

The gene calls are TRBV28 and TRBJ1-5; no definite D call. V was trimmed by 5 bases and J by 7 bases, leaving 15 bases between them. Looked up from germline, CDR1 is MDHEN and CDR2 is SYDVKM. The CDR3 sequence is 14 residues long. Here the CDR3 DNA reads TGTGCCAGCAGTACTGGAGGGTTGAGGCAGCCCCAGCATTTT. Translation gives CASSTGGLRQPQHF.

V and J are TRBV2 and TRBJ2-1; TRBD2 matches 12 bases. CDR3 length: 15 residues. With 4 bases clipped from V and 9 bases from J, the junction kept 7 bases outside the gene matches. The germline CDR1 and CDR2 sequences are SNHLY and FYNNEI. As DNA, the CDR3 is TGTGCCAGCAGTGGGGCTAGCGGGAGGGCTGGTGAGCAGTTCTTC. Protein sequence: CASSGASGRAGEQFF.

This clone was detected only once. The chain employs TRBV30 and TRBJ2-2; 9 positions agree with TRBD2. The germline V gene encodes CDR1 GTSNPN and CDR2 SVGIG (reference sequence). The CDR3 is made up of 15 amino acids. J was trimmed by 6 bases and V by 1 base; bases with no gene match: 6. The CDR3 DNA sequence: TGTGCCTGGAGTGGTAGCGGGGGCCTATCCGGGGAGCTGTTTTTT. It encodes CAWSGSGGLSGELFF.

The chain joins TRBV5-1 to TRBJ2-5; D is possibly TRBD1 (6 bases). CDR3 length equals 19 residues. Germline lookup yields CDR1 SGHRS and CDR2 YFSETQ. V lost 0 bases, J lost 2 bases, and 23 bases lay in between. This CDR3 reads CASSLEQGPGGTGQETQYF. The CDR3 DNA follows: TGCGCCAGCAGCTTGGAGCAGGGTCCCGGAGGAACAGGGCAAGAGACCCAGTACTTC.

V usage is TRBV2 and J usage is TRBJ2-1; 11 bases agree with TRBD2. This CDR3 contains 15 residues. J was trimmed by 10 bases and V by 8 bases; bases with no gene match: 13. CDR1 is SNHLY, CDR2 FYNNEI, per germline. For the CDR3, the DNA is TGTGCCAGCCGGGGGTCGCTAGCGGGAGGAGGGGAGCAGTTCTTC. Translating it yields CASRGSLAGGGEQFF.

The chain has TRBV30 and TRBJ1-4, with D possibly matching TRBD1 (6 bases). The CDR3 length is 15 residues. The germline V and J ends were trimmed by 0 bases and 2 bases, with 10 bases remaining between them. Looked up from germline, CDR1 is GTSNPN and CDR2 is SVGIG (reference sequence). The CDR3 sequence is CAWSVPTGTNEKLFF. The CDR3 DNA reads as TGTGCCTGGAGTGTACCAACAGGGACTAATGAAAAACTGTTTTTT.

V gene TRBV28 combines with J gene TRBJ2-3, with D tentatively TRBD2 (6 bases). This CDR3 has 14 residues. Germline V lookup: CDR1 MDHEN, CDR2 SYDVKM. The V end was cut by 6 bases, the J end by 0 bases, with 10 bases between. The CDR3 protein is CASRTGTSTDTQYF. Written as DNA, the CDR3 is TGTGCCAGCAGAACCGGGACTAGCACAGATACGCAGTATTTT.

The rearrangement links TRBV19 to TRBJ2-1; D is possibly TRBD2 (6 bases). CDR3 length: 17 residues. V lost 5 bases and J lost 1, with 18 bases in between. Germline CDR1 LNHDA, CDR2 SQIVND (reference sequence). CDR3 residues: CASSLRDSPKSYNEQFF. The CDR3 region has the DNA TGTGCCAGTAGTCTCCGGGACTCCCCGAAGTCCTACAATGAGCAGTTCTTC.